These 8 T cell receptor beta chains originate from one sample sequenced in a study of CD8 T cells in cerebrospinal fluid in Alzheimer's disease. One entry per CDR3 protein, without DNA, is what TCRdb gives after re-calling the 10x single-cell sequencing reads. This sample's table has fewer than 2,000 distinct CDR3 sequences. The material sequenced was cerebrospinal fluid. The receptors stem from a human donor with mild cognitive impairment.

The rearrangement uses TRBV7-2 and TRBJ2-3; TCRdb picks TRBD1, but there is no DNA to check that call. This CDR3 has 15 residues. CDR1 and CDR2 from the germline V gene are SGHTA and FQGNSA. CDR3 region: CASSLRAQGGDTQYF. Combining the CDR3 with reference TRBV7-2 and TRBJ2-3 gives the whole variable domain GAGVSQSPSNKVTEKGKDVELRCDPISGHTALYWYRQSLGQGLEFLIYFQGNSAPDKSGLPSDRFSAERTGGSVSTLTIQRTQQEDSAVYLCASSLRAQGGDTQYFGPGTRLTVL.

This clonotype ranks as medium-sized (0.01 to 0.1%) in terms of frequency. The J gene is TRBJ2-7, the V gene TRBV5-1; TCRdb's D call of TRBD2 is untestable without DNA. Per the germline V gene, CDR1 is SGHRS and CDR2 is YFSETQ. The CDR3 length is 17 residues. CDR3 sequence: CASRPESRREPLGEQYF.

This clonotype is deemed medium-sized (0.01 to 0.1%) by its frequency. V usage is TRBV20-1 and J usage is TRBJ2-5. The CDR3 totals 13 residues. Germline V CDR1 and CDR2: DFQATT, SNEGSKA (reference sequence). CDR3 sequence: CSARDGRGETQYF.

This clonotype ranks as medium-sized (0.01 to 0.1%) in terms of frequency. The rearrangement links TRBV15 to TRBJ2-2; TCRdb's D call of TRBD2 is untestable without DNA. Per the germline V gene, CDR1 is LNHNV and CDR2 is YYDKDF (reference sequence). The CDR3 is made up of 17 amino acids. The CDR3 sequence: CATNPSLAGLNTGELFF.

Its frequency marks this clonotype as medium-sized. The chain links TRBV3-1 to TRBJ1-2. Germline values: CDR1 LGHDT, CDR2 YNNKEL (reference sequence). The length of the CDR3 is 15 residues. CDR3 in amino acids: CASSQDSTGSYGYTF.

The V and J genes are TRBV6-1 and TRBJ2-2. From germline, CDR1 is MNHNS and CDR2 SASEGT. The CDR3 contains 12 residues. The CDR3 loop reads CASRILAGELFF.

This chain uses TRBV6-2 or TRBV6-3 with TRBJ2-7; without DNA, the TCRdb call of TRBD1 cannot be checked. The CDR3 loop spans 13 amino acids. Germline loops: CDR1 MNHEY, CDR2 SVGEGT. The CDR3 loop is CASSFSLTREQYF.

The chain has TRBV6-1 and TRBJ2-3; without DNA, the TCRdb call of TRBD2 cannot be checked. This CDR3 is built from 14 residues. The V gene's germline CDR1 is MNHNS and CDR2 SASEGT. The CDR3 spells CASSDTSGTDTQYF.